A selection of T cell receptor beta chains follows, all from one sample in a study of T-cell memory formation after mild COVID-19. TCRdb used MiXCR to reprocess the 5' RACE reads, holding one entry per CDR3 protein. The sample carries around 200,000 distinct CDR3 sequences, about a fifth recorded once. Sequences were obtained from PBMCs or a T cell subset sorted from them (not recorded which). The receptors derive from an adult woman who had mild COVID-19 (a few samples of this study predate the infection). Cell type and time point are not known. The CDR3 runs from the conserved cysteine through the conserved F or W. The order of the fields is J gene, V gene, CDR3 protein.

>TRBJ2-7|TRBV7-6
CASSLVGDNHEQYF
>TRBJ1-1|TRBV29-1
CSVVKDTEAFF
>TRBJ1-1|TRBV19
CASSIGSTEAFF
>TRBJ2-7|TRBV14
CASSQGSTVSSYEQYF
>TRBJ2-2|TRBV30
CAWSVLDYTGELFF
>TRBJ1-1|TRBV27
CASGVYMNTEAFF
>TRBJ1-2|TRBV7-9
CASSLAGGREANYGYTF
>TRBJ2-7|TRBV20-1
CSARASGRSLYEQYF
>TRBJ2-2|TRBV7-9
CASTAPGGNTGELFF
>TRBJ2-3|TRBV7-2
CASSPLAGGRTDTQYF
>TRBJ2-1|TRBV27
CASSLGASDNEQFF
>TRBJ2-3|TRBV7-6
CASSSPGLANPDTQYF
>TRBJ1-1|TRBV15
CATSRGTGFMNTEAFF
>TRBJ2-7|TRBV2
CATSGDAGYEQYF
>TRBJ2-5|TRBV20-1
CSARVPDLLGETQYF
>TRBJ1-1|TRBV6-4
CASSTRGGGDTEAFF
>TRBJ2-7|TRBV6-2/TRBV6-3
CASSYSRTSGLSYEQYF
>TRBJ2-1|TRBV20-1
CSATRDEQFF
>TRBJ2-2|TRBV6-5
CASRRLAPVTGELFF
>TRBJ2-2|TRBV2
CASSERGRAGGELFF
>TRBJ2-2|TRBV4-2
CASSQGLAGENTGELFF
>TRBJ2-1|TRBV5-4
CASSLMGGSYNEQFF
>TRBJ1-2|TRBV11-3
CASSSQNRGGYGYTF
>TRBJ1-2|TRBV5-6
CASSLISGTGGAGGYTF
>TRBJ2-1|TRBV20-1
CSARDSLAGGPYNEQFF
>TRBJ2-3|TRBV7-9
CASRSPLAGGSTDTQYF
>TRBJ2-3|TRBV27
CASRMASGGTDTQYF
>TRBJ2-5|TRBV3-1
CASSQDRGEGETQYF
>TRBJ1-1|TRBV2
CASRIFAGNIEAFF
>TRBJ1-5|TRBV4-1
CASSQRPGLLNQPQHF
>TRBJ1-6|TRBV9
CASSVLDIQRENSPLHF
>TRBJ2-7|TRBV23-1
CASSRGDYEQYF
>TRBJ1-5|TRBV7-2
CASSLEGGRISNQPQHF
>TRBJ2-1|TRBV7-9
CASSFQTSQRGDYNEQFF
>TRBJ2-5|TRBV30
CAWSPEVRQETQYF
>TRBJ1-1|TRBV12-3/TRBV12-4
CASRGTGVTEAFF
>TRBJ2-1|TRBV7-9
CASQDWRNEQFF
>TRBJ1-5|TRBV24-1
CATSGGMHQPQHF
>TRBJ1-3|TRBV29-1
CSVTYSGNTIYF
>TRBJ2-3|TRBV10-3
CAISVGHTGGAGSRDTQYF
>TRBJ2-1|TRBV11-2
CASSQHAGPYNEQFF
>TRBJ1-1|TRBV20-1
CSARVLRSTEAFF
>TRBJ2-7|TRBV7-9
CASRRADYEQYF
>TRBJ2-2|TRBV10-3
CAISERDRATGELFF
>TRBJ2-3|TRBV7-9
CASSSARAGVGDTQYF
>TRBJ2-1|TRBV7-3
CASSLTSGSHEQFF
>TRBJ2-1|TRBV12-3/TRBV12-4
CASSPPGTGEQFF
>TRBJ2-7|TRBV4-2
CASSQGGPIGPEDEQYF
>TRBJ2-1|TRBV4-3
CASSHGTSGSNEQFF
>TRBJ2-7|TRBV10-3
CAIIGTGESSYEQYF
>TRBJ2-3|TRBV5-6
CASSRTGQFTDTQYF
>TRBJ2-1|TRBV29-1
CSVGGEQEKGNEQFF
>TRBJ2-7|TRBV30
CATSPRQGHYEQYF
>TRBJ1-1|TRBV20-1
CSASSSWTGNTEAFF
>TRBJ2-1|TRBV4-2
CASSQDGLSSYNEQFF
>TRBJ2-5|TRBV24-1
CATSDFDRGVVETQYF
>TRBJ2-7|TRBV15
CATSRQGAIYEQYF